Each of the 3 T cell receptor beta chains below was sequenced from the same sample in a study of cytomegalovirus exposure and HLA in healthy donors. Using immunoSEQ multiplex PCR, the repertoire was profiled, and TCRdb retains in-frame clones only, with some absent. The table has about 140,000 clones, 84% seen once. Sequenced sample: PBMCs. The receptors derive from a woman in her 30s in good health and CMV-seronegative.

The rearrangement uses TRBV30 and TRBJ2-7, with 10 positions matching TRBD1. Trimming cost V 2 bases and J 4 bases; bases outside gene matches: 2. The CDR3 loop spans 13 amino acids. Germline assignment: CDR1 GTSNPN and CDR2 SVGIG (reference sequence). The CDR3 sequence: CAWSRQGAYEQYF. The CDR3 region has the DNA TGTGCCTGGAGTCGACAGGGGGCTTACGAGCAGTACTTC.

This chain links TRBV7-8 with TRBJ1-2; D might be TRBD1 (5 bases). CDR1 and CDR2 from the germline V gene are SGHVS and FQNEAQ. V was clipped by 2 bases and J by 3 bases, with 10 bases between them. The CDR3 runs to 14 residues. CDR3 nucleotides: TGTGCCAGCAGCTTAACGGGGGGTTACTATGGCTACACCTTC. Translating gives CASSLTGGYYGYTF.

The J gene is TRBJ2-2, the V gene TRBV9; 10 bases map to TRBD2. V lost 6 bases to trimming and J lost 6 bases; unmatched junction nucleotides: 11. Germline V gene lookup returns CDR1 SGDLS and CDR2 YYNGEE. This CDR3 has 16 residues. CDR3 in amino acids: CASTLAGAGGSGELFF. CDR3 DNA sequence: TGTGCCAGCACCCTAGCGGGGGCCGGGGGATCCGGGGAGCTGTTTTTT. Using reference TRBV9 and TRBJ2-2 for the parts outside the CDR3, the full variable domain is DSGVTQTPKHLITATGQRVTLRCSPRSGDLSVYWYQQSLDQGLQFLIQYYNGEERAKGNILERFSAQQFPDLHSELNLSSLELGDSALYFCASTLAGAGGSGELFFGEGSRLTVL.